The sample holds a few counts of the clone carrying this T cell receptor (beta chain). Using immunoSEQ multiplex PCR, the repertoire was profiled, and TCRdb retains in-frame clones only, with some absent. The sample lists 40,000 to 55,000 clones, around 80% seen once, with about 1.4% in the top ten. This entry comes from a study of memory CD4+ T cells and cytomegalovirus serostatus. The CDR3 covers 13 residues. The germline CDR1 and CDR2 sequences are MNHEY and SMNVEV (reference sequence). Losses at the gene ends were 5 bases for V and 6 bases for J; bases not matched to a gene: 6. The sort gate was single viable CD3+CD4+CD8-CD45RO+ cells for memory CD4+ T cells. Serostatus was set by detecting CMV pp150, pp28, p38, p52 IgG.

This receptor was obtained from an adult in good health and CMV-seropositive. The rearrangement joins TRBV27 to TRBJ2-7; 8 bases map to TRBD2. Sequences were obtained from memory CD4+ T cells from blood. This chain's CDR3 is CASSAGLALEQYF. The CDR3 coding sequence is TGTGCCAGCAGTGCCGGACTAGCCCTCGAGCAGTACTTC.